A selection of T cell receptor beta chains follows, all from one sample in a study of immune evolution from preneoplasia to lung adenocarcinoma. Generated by immunoSEQ multiplex PCR, the TCRdb table keeps only in-frame clones and is missing some. The sample has around 4,800 clones; just over 75% are singletons. The material sequenced was FFPE minimally invasive lung adenocarcinoma tissue. The receptors were sampled from a person in their sixties or seventies with lung adenocarcinoma. Each CDR3 is given with its conserved first and last residue. Fields, in order: J gene, D gene, V gene, CDR3 protein. The D gene is left open where the match is weak.

>TRBJ2-5|-|TRBV5-5
CASSFRGSGQETQYF
>TRBJ2-1|-|TRBV4-3
CASSQDGRERLNEQFF
>TRBJ2-7|TRBD2|TRBV7-8
CASSPHLGLAATYEQYF
>TRBJ2-7|TRBD1|TRBV19
CASSKDRVLYEQYF
>TRBJ2-1|-|TRBV7-2
CASSLDRVNEQFF
>TRBJ2-2|TRBD1|TRBV2
CASMGTANTGELFF
>TRBJ2-5|-|TRBV11-2
CASSRGIQETQYF
>TRBJ1-2|TRBD1|TRBV7-2
CASSLALTGASGYTF
>TRBJ2-7|TRBD1|TRBV5-6
CASSPPPGTGYEQYF
>TRBJ1-3|TRBD1|TRBV13
CASSRTVGQGGGNTIYF
>TRBJ1-1|TRBD1|TRBV2
CASSVDRASEAFF
>TRBJ2-1|TRBD1|TRBV15
CATSIFSGGAYNEQFF
>TRBJ2-2|TRBD1|TRBV5-1
CASSLDGTGYTGELFF
>TRBJ1-2|-|TRBV6-4
CASSDSPRGGYTF
>TRBJ1-5|-|TRBV19
CASSPPGDSPPQHF
>TRBJ2-5|TRBD2|TRBV12-5
CASQREAETQYF
>TRBJ1-2|-|TRBV16
CASSQPLGVRGYTF
>TRBJ1-1|-|TRBV10-3
CAIRPSMNTEAFF
>TRBJ2-1|TRBD2|TRBV2
CASSKAGTSGRANEQFF
>TRBJ2-4|-|TRBV7-9
CASSSDRGKNIQYF
>TRBJ2-1|-|TRBV5-4
CASSLGPNSEQFF
>TRBJ2-1|-|TRBV7-8
CASSLVGRASVSSYNEQFF
>TRBJ2-2|-|TRBV9
CASSVVMGTGELFF
>TRBJ1-1|-|TRBV12-5
CASGLVLGTGAFF
>TRBJ2-5|-|TRBV6-1
CASSRSPQETQYF